These 19 T cell receptor beta chains came from one sample sequenced in a study of blood T cell repertoires in COVID-19. Measured with immunoSEQ multiplex PCR; TCRdb has only the in-frame clones, and not every one. The data contain some 370,000 clones, roughly 90% of them singletons. Sequencing was done on a sample of peripheral blood. Source of these receptors: a man aged 35-49 years with acute or convalescent COVID-19.

The chain uses TRBV7-9 and TRBJ1-1, with D unclear. Trimming shortened V by 5 bases and J by 5 bases, and 12 bases separated the two germline ends. This CDR3 region has 13 residues. Per the germline V gene, CDR1 is SEHNR and CDR2 is FQNEAQ (reference sequence). CDR3 residues: CASSPNLQTEAFF. For the CDR3, the DNA is TGTGCCAGCAGCCCGAATTTGCAGACTGAAGCTTTCTTT.

The genes are TRBV7-9 and TRBJ2-1; D perhaps matches TRBD1 (6 bases). Trimming stripped 7 bases from V and 4 bases from J, with 17 bases between. Germline V gene sequence: CDR1 SEHNR, CDR2 FQNEAQ (reference sequence). The CDR3 loop spans 15 amino acids. The CDR3 DNA sequence: TGTGCCAGCACTATAGTACAGGGCTTATACAATGAGCAGTTCTTC. This gives the protein CASTIVQGLYNEQFF.

This clone was recorded only once. This rearrangement joins TRBV10-1 to TRBJ1-2, with 9 positions matching TRBD1. V lost 6 bases and J lost 4; bases outside the gene matches: 9. CDR3 size: 15 residues. Germline V gives CDR1 WNHNN, CDR2 SYGVQD (reference sequence). The CDR3 loop is CASSAGTGPSYGYTF. Written as DNA, the CDR3 is TGCGCCAGCAGCGCCGGGACAGGGCCTTCCTATGGCTACACCTTC.

V and J are TRBV28 and TRBJ2-1; 7 bases map to TRBD2. This CDR3 is 15 amino acids long. Germline V gives CDR1 MDHEN, CDR2 SYDVKM. J lost 5 bases, V lost 2 bases, and 6 bases had no gene match. DNA for the CDR3: TGTGCCAGCAGTTTAATAACTAGCGTTAACAATGAGCAGTTCTTC. It yields the protein CASSLITSVNNEQFF.

This CDR3 reads CASSHSGGAGEETQYF. CDR3 DNA: TGCGCCAGCAGCCACAGCGGAGGGGCCGGCGAGGAGACCCAGTACTTC. The chain couples TRBV4-1 to TRBJ2-5, with TRBD2 as a possible D gene (6 bases). This CDR3 contains 16 residues. Germline CDR1 MGHRA, CDR2 YSYEKL. V lost 3 bases, J lost 5 bases, and 19 bases lay in between.

This chain connects TRBV6-6 to TRBJ1-4; D is unresolved. Germline V CDR1 and CDR2: MNHNY, SVGAGI (reference sequence). V gave up 5 bases and J gave up 4 bases, with 14 bases separating them. The CDR3 is 15 residues long. CDR3 loop: CASSPPGLSNEKLFF. CDR3 nucleotides: TGTGCCAGCAGTCCCCCAGGACTCAGTAATGAAAAACTGTTTTTT.

The chain has TRBV19 and TRBJ1-3; 8 nucleotides agree with TRBD1. J lost 8 bases, V lost 4 bases, and 7 bases had no gene match. This CDR3 region has 14 residues. Germline CDR1 and CDR2: LNHDA and SQIVND (reference sequence). In nucleotides, the CDR3 is TGTGCCAGTAGTACTCAGGGGGCTCAGGACACCATATATTTT. Its translation is CASSTQGAQDTIYF.

The chain joins TRBV7-7 to TRBJ2-2; the D gene is possibly TRBD2 (6 bases). The CDR3 has 14 residues. CDR1 and CDR2 from the germline V gene are SSHAT and FNYEAQ (reference sequence). CDR3 loop: CAIRGESGTGELFF. CDR3 DNA sequence: TGTGCTATCCGCGGGGAGTCGGGCACCGGGGAGCTGTTTTTT.

The CDR3 here is CASTPGGAENSYEQYF. In DNA, the CDR3 is TGTGCCAGCACCCCGGGGGGCGCCGAAAACTCCTACGAGCAGTACTTC. The J gene is TRBJ2-7, the V gene TRBV21-1; TRBD2, the table's D call, was not compared with the DNA. TRBV21-1 is designated a pseudogene. This CDR3 spans 16 amino acids.

The V call is TRBV19, the J call TRBJ2-7; the D gene is possibly TRBD2 (7 bases). The CDR3 consists of 14 residues. CDR1 and CDR2 from the germline V gene are LNHDA and SQIVND (reference sequence). Deletions cut 3 bases from V and 3 bases from J, with 12 bases between. As DNA, the CDR3 is TGTGCCAGTAGTATTCAGGGGAGGGTCTACGAGCAGTACTTC. It translates to CASSIQGRVYEQYF. The whole variable domain, filled in from reference TRBV19 and TRBJ2-7, reads DGGITQSPKYLFRKEGQNVTLSCEQNLNHDAMYWYRQDPGQGLRLIYYSQIVNDFQKGDIAEGYSVSREKKESFPLTVTSAQKNPTAFYLCASSIQGRVYEQYFGPGTRLTVT.

The genes are TRBV19 and TRBJ1-6; D may be TRBD1 (6 bases). The germline V gene has CDR1 LNHDA and CDR2 SQIVND (reference sequence). The CDR3 extends over 16 amino acids. The V end was cut by 4 bases, the J end by 7 bases, with 17 bases between. Written as DNA, the CDR3 is TGTGCCAGTAGTACCCAGGACAGTTCCTTAAATTCACCCCTCCACTTT. As protein: CASSTQDSSLNSPLHF.

This chain joins TRBV2 and TRBJ1-2; 8 positions match TRBD1. Losses at the gene ends were 6 bases for V and 0 bases for J; bases not matched to a gene: 6. Germline V gene sequence: CDR1 SNHLY, CDR2 FYNNEI. The CDR3 runs 15 residues. CDR3 residues: CASSRTGQANYGYTF. CDR3 sequence (DNA): TGTGCCAGCAGCCGGACAGGGCAAGCTAACTATGGCTACACCTTC.

The chain joins TRBV30 to TRBJ2-5; 14 bases fit TRBD2. Unmatched junction bases numbered 5, after V lost 2 bases and J lost 0 bases. The CDR3 contains 17 residues. Germline V lookup: CDR1 GTSNPN, CDR2 SVGIG (reference sequence). CDR3 nucleotide sequence: TGTGCCTGGAGTTCCGGGACTAGCGGGGGATACCAAGAGACCCAGTACTTC. Residues: CAWSSGTSGGYQETQYF.

The CDR3 nucleotides read TGTGCCAGCAGCCCCCTGAGAGAGGTTGTGACTGAAGCTTTCTTT. Protein product: CASSPLREVVTEAFF. V gene TRBV5-4 combines with J gene TRBJ1-1, with D unclear. The V gene lost 4 bases and the J gene lost 5 bases, with 18 bases spanning the gap. This CDR3 has 15 residues. The germline V gene encodes CDR1 SGHNT and CDR2 YYREEE (reference sequence).

The rearrangement uses TRBV19 and TRBJ1-5; TRBD1 matches at 7 bases. The germline V gene has CDR1 LNHDA and CDR2 SQIVND (reference sequence). The CDR3 is 14 residues long. Germline trimming cut 7 bases from V and 6 bases from J; bases unmatched to any gene: 9. The CDR3 protein is CASTTGQVGQPQHF. DNA of the CDR3: TGTGCCAGTACCACTGGACAGGTAGGTCAGCCCCAGCATTTT.

This chain links TRBV30 with TRBJ1-4; TRBD1 matches at 8 bases. Germline V gene data show CDR1 as GTSNPN and CDR2 as SVGIG (reference sequence). CDR3 length equals 14 residues. The V segment lost 1 base and the J segment 4 bases; nucleotides outside the gene matches: 2. The CDR3 loop reads CAWSGGQGNEKLFF. CDR3 coding DNA: TGTGCCTGGAGTGGAGGACAGGGTAATGAAAAACTGTTTTTT.

This clone was found many times. This chain links TRBV9 with TRBJ1-1; maybe TRBD1 (5 bases). V lost 3 bases to trimming and J lost 3 bases, with 9 bases between them. The CDR3 runs to 13 residues. Germline V gene data show CDR1 as SGDLS and CDR2 as YYNGEE. CDR3 nucleotide sequence: TGTGCCAGCAGCGCAGTCAGGGACACTGAAGCTTTCTTT. It yields the protein CASSAVRDTEAFF.

The V gene is TRBV6-5, the J gene TRBJ1-1; D not certain. The CDR3 is 15 amino acids. The V gene lost 8 bases and the J gene lost 1 base, with 17 bases spanning the gap. Germline values: CDR1 MNHEY, CDR2 SVGAGI. The CDR3 here is CASSKREGWNTEAFF. CDR3 coding DNA: TGTGCCAGCTCCAAGCGGGAAGGGTGGAACACTGAAGCTTTCTTT.

This clone was seen more than once but under ten times. The same CDR3 also results from other DNA sequences found in this sample. This chain links TRBV27 with TRBJ2-7, with D possibly matching TRBD1 (6 bases). There are 15 residues in the CDR3. Germline V gene data show CDR1 as MNHEY and CDR2 as SMNVEV (reference sequence). Deletions cut 2 bases from V and 1 base from J, with 12 bases between. In nucleotides, the CDR3 is TGTGCCAGCAGTTTAGGGCCAGGGGAGTCCTACGAGCAGTACTTC. Amino acids: CASSLGPGESYEQYF.